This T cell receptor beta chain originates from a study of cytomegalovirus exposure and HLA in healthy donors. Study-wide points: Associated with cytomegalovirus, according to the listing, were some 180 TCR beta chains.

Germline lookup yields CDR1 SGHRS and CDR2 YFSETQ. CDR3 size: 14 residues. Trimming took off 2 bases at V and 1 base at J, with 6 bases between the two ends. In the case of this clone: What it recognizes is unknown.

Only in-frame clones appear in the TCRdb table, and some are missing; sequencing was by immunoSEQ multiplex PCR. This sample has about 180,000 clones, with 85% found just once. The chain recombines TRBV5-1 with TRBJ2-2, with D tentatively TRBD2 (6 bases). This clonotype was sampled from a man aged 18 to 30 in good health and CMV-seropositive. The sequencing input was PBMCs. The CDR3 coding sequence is TGCGCCAGCAGCTTTAGCGGGAACACCGGGGAGCTGTTTTTT. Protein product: CASSFSGNTGELFF.